This record concerns one T cell receptor beta chain sequence. Original analysis: The assay estimated nucleated cells by amplifying reference gene primers. Method: immunoSEQ multiplex PCR; TCRdb's copy keeps in-frame clones and lacks some. From that table come the V and J calls and clone size; the DNA was used to work out D and trimming. This repertoire shows 60,000 to 90,000 clones, over 70% found once; its top ten account for roughly 23%. The record originates from a study of blood T cell repertoires in COVID-19. Between the trimmed V and J ends, which lost 6 bases and 6 bases, there was a span of 22 bases. Germline V gene data show CDR1 as WNHNN and CDR2 as SYGVQD (reference sequence). The CDR3 runs to 16 residues.

The chain recombines TRBV10-1 with TRBJ2-3; perhaps TRBD2 as D (5 bases). The sequence was obtained from a man between 60 and 75 years old with acute or convalescent COVID-19. Material: peripheral blood. CDR3 sequence: CASSAPTGSRYDTQYF. The CDR3 DNA reads as TGCGCCAGCAGCGCGCCAACGGGATCACGATATGATACGCAGTATTTT.